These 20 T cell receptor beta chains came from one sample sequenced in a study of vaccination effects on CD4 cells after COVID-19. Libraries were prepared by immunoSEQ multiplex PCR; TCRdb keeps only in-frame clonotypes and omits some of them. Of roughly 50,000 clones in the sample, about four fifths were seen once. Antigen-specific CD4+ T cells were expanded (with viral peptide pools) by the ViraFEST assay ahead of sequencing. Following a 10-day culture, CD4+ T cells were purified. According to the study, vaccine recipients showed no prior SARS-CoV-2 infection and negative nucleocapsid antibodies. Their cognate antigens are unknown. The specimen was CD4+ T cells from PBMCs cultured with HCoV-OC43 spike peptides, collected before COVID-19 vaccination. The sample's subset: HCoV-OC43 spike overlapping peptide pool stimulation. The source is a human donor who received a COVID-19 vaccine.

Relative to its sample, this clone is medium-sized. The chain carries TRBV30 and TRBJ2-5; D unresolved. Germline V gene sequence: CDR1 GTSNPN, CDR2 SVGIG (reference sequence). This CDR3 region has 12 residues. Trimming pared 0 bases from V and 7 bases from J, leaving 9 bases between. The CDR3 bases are TGTGCCTGGAGTGTACACGTGGGGACCCAGTACTTC. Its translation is CAWSVHVGTQYF.

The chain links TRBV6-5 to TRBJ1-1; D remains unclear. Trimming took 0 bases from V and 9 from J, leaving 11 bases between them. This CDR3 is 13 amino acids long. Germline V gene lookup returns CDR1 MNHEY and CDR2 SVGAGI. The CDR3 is CASSYSRQYQAFF. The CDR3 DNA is TGTGCCAGCAGTTACTCGAGGCAGTATCAAGCTTTCTTT.

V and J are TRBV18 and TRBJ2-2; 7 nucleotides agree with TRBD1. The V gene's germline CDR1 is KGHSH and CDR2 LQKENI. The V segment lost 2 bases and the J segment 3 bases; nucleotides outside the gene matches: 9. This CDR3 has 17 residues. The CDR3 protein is CASSPRTKGADTGELFF. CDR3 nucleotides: TGTGCCAGCTCACCAAGAACAAAGGGGGCCGACACCGGGGAGCTGTTTTTT.

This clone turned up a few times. CDR3 sequence: CASSFSSPLHF. In DNA form, the CDR3 reads TGTGCCAGCAGTTTTAGTTCACCCCTCCACTTT. The chain combines TRBV28 with TRBJ1-6, with D unclear. Deletions cut 3 bases from V and 9 bases from J, with 3 bases between. Germline V lookup: CDR1 MDHEN, CDR2 SYDVKM. The CDR3 length is 11 residues. The complete variable domain, with remaining parts taken from reference TRBV28 and TRBJ1-6, reads DVKVTQSSRYLVKRTGEKVFLECVQDMDHENMFWYRQDPGLGLRLIYFSYDVKMKEKGDIPEGYSVSREKKERFSLILESASTNQTSMYLCASSFSSPLHFGNGTRLTVT.

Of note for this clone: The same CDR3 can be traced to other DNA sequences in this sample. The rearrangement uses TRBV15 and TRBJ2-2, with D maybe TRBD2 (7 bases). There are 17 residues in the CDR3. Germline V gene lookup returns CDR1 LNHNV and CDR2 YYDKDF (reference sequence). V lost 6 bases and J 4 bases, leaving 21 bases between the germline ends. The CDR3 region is CATSPLGGRGFTGELFF. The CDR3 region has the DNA TGTGCCACCAGTCCCCTGGGGGGGCGCGGGTTCACCGGGGAGCTGTTTTTT.

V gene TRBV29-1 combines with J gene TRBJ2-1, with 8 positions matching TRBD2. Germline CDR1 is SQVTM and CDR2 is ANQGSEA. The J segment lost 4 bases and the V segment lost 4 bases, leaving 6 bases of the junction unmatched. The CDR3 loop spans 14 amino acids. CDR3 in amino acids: CSVVGGGRYNEQFF. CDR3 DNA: TGCAGCGTTGTAGGCGGGGGGCGATACAATGAGCAGTTCTTC.

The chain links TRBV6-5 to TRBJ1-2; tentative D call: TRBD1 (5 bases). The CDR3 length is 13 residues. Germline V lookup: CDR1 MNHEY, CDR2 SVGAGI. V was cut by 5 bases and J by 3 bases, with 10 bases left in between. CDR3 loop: CASSLDRDYGYTF. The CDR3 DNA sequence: TGTGCCAGCAGTCTTGACAGAGACTATGGCTACACCTTC.

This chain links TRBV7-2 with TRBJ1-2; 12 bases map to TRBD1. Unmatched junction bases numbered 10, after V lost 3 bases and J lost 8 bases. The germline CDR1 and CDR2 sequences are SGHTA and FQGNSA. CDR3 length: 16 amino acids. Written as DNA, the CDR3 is TGTGCCAGCAGCTTCTCCCGAGGGACAGGGGGCGCCGGCTACACCTTC. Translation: CASSFSRGTGGAGYTF.

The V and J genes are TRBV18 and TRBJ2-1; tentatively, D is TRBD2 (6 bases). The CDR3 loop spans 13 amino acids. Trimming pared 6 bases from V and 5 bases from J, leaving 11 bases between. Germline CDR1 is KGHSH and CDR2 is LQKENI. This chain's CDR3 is CASSPGLDNEQFF. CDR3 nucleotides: TGTGCCAGCTCGCCGGGACTCGACAATGAGCAGTTCTTC.

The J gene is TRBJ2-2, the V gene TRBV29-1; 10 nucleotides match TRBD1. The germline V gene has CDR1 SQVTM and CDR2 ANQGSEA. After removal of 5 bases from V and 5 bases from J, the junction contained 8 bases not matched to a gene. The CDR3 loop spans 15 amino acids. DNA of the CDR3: TGCAGCGTTTCCCGGGACAGGGGCGATACCGGGGAGCTGTTTTTT. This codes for CSVSRDRGDTGELFF.

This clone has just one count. Written as DNA, the CDR3 is TGTGCCAGCAGCTTGACGGGGAGAAGAACTGAAGCTTTCTTT. This translates into CASSLTGRRTEAFF. The rearrangement uses TRBV5-8 and TRBJ1-1; unclear D gene. V lost 1 base to trimming and J lost 5 bases, with 12 bases between them. Germline V gives CDR1 SGHTS, CDR2 YDEGEE. This CDR3 has 14 residues.

The CDR3 coding sequence is TGTGCCAGCAGGCAGGGGAACACTGAAGCTTTCTTT. Translated, it gives CASRQGNTEAFF. The chain uses TRBV7-9 and TRBJ1-1; D might be TRBD1 (5 bases). CDR3 length equals 12 residues. Germline V gene sequence: CDR1 SEHNR, CDR2 FQNEAQ (reference sequence). The V end was cut by 6 bases, the J end by 1 base, with 6 bases between.

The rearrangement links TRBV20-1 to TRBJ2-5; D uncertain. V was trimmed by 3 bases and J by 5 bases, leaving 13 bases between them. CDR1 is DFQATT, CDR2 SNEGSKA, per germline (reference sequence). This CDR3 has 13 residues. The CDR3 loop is CSASILSRETQYF. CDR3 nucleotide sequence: TGCAGTGCTAGTATTCTGAGCAGGGAGACCCAGTACTTC.

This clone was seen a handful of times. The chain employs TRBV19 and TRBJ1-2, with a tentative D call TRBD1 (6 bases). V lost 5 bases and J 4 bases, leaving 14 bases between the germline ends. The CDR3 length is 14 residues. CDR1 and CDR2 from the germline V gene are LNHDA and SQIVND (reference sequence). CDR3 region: CASSFNDRPYGYTF. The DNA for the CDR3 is TGTGCCAGTAGTTTCAACGACAGGCCCTATGGCTACACCTTC.

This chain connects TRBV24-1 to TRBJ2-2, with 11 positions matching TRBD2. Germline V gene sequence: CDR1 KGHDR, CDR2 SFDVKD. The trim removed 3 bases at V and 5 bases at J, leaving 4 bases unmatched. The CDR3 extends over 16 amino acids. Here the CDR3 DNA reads TGTGCCACCAGTGATGCTAGCGGGGGGTTGACCGGGGAGCTGTTTTTT. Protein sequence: CATSDASGGLTGELFF.

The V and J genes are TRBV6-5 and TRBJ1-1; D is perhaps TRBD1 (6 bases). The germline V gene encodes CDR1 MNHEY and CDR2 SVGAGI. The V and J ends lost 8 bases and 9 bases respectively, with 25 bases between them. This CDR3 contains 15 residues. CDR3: CASRPDDGQFRKAFF. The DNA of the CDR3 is TGTGCCAGCCGGCCGGACGACGGACAGTTTAGGAAAGCTTTCTTT.

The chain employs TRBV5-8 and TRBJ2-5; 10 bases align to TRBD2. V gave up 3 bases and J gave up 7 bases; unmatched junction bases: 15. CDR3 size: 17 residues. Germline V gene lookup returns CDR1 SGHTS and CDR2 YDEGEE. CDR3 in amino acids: CASSSALERGGIGTQYF. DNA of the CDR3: TGTGCCAGCAGCTCTGCGCTCGAGCGGGGGGGTATCGGGACCCAGTACTTC.

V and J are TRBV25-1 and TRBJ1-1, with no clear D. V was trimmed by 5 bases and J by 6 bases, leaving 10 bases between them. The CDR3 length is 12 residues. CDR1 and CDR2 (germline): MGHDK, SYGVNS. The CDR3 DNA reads TGTGCCAGCAGTTCAATTGGTGCTGAAGCTTTCTTT. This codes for CASSSIGAEAFF.

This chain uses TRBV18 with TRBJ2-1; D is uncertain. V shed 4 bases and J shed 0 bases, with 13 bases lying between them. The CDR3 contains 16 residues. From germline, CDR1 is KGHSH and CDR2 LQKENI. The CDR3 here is CASSLPPRSSYNEQFF. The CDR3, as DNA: TGTGCCAGCTCACTACCCCCCAGGAGCTCCTACAATGAGCAGTTCTTC.

CDR3 in DNA: TGTGCCACCAGCCCTTTCGGGGAGAGCTCTGGAAACACCATATATTTT. Amino acids: CATSPFGESSGNTIYF. This chain joins TRBV15 and TRBJ1-3; the D is unclear. Germline-derived CDR1 and CDR2 are LNHNV and YYDKDF (reference sequence). The CDR3 has 16 residues. Trimming took 5 bases from V and 0 from J, leaving 14 bases between them.